The entry that follows covers one T cell receptor (beta chain) sequence. This CDR3 is built from 13 residues. Germline V gene sequence: CDR1 KGHSH, CDR2 LQKENI. Trimming removed 6 bases from V and 5 bases from J; junction bases left unmatched: 5. The data stem from a study of control samples from healthy donors and cancer patients. Profiled with immunoSEQ multiplex PCR; TCRdb holds only in-frame clones, not every one. The data hold about 35,000 clones, with under 95% observed a single time. This sequence originates from a middle-aged man with colorectal cancer. The sequenced sample consisted of PBMCs. The chain is built from TRBV18 and TRBJ1-1, with TRBD1 matching over 8 bases. The CDR3 region is CASSLTGVTEAFF. The CDR3 DNA is TGTGCCAGCTCCCTGACAGGGGTTACTGAAGCTTTCTTT.